In its sample, the clone carrying this TCR beta chain was seen many times. Through a sample-barcoded 5' primer and a J-beta primer mix, a second PCR was run for roughly 7 to 12 cycles. Each CDR3 protein gets one entry after TCRdb re-called the 5' RACE reads with MiXCR. Of roughly 1,300,000 distinct CDR3 sequences detected, 59% appear once; the ten largest clones hold roughly 7%. Per germline, CDR1 SGDLS and CDR2 YYNGEE. The CDR3 runs 15 residues. With V trimmed by 0 bases and J by 8 bases, 8 bases remained unmatched. The data belong to a study of blood T cells in healthy people across ages. This TCR was sampled from a man aged 18 to 35 in good health. Input material: blood. The chain has TRBV9 and TRBJ2-1; 7 bases align to TRBD2. The CDR3 coding sequence is TGTGCCAGCAGCGTAGACGGGCGGGAGTTCGATGAGCAGTTCTTC. This sequence encodes CASSVDGREFDEQFF.